The T cell receptor (beta chain) described here comes from a study of cytotoxic CD8 clonotypes in ibrutinib-treated CLL. The data were produced by immunoSEQ multiplex PCR, yet TCRdb's version contains in-frame clones alone and is incomplete. The sample holds more than 200,000 clones, 60% to 75% seen once. V gave up 3 bases and J gave up 0 bases, with 6 bases separating them. Germline V gene lookup returns CDR1 MGHRA and CDR2 YSYEKL. The CDR3 spans 13 residues. The TCR originated in a human donor with chronic lymphocytic leukemia. This chain connects TRBV4-1 to TRBJ2-7; D is unclear. Sequenced here: PBMCs, sampled after 24 months of ibrutinib treatment. CDR3 loop: CASSQTTSYEQYF. The CDR3 bases are TGCGCCAGCAGCCAGACGACCTCCTACGAGCAGTACTTC.